The 21 T cell receptor beta chains below all came from one sample that was sequenced in a study of shared clonotypes between healthy human individuals. Assay: immunoSEQ multiplex PCR; the TCRdb copy retains only in-frame clones and omits some. This sample has millions of clones, with more than 85% found just once. The specimen sequenced was naive CD4+ T cells from PBMCs. The subset is: CD45RA+ positively selected. These receptors were taken from a man aged 18 to 29 in good health. Some clones in this sample may be carry-over from other donors' samples.

J is TRBJ2-5 and V is TRBV7-9; D is possibly TRBD1 or TRBD2 (5 bases each). Trimming took 5 bases from V and 1 from J, leaving 14 bases between them. The CDR3 is 15 amino acids. Germline loops: CDR1 SEHNR, CDR2 FQNEAQ (reference sequence). The CDR3 nucleotides read TGTGCCAGCAGCATCCTCCGGGACGGCCAAGAGACCCAGTACTTC. The encoded protein is CASSILRDGQETQYF.

V usage is TRBV14 and J usage is TRBJ2-1, with 13 bases that match TRBD2. After removal of 4 bases from V and 8 bases from J, the junction contained 11 bases not matched to a gene. Germline assignment: CDR1 SGHDN and CDR2 FVKESK. The CDR3 is made up of 17 amino acids. As DNA, the CDR3 is TGTGCCAGCAGCCTATTATGGACTAGCGGGAGAGTACATGAGCAGTTCTTC. Translating gives CASSLLWTSGRVHEQFF.

The V gene is TRBV7-8, the J gene TRBJ1-2, with D tentatively TRBD1 (6 bases). The CDR3 sequence is 16 residues long. V was clipped by 3 bases and J by 8 bases, with 22 bases between them. Germline V CDR1 and CDR2: SGHVS, FQNEAQ. CDR3 nucleotides: TGTGCCAGCAGCTTTTATTGGGACGAGGACAGTCGGGGCTACACCTTC. It encodes CASSFYWDEDSRGYTF.

With regard to this clone: Other DNA sequences within the sample encode an identical CDR3. The chain has TRBV29-1 and TRBJ2-3; TRBD2 aligns across 9 bases. The CDR3 has 15 amino acids. The germline V gene encodes CDR1 SQVTM and CDR2 ANQGSEA. The V segment lost 4 bases and the J segment 3 bases; nucleotides outside the gene matches: 8. Written as DNA, the CDR3 is TGCAGCGTTGTACTCGCGGGAGGGCCAACAGATACGCAGTATTTT. This encodes CSVVLAGGPTDTQYF.

The rearrangement joins TRBV18 to TRBJ2-7; 7 nucleotides align to TRBD1. CDR1 and CDR2 from the germline V gene are KGHSH and LQKENI. The CDR3 sequence is 13 residues long. With V trimmed by 8 bases and J by 0 bases, 4 bases remained unmatched. The CDR3 bases are TGTGCCAGCACACAGGGGTTCTCCTACGAGCAGTACTTC. Amino acids: CASTQGFSYEQYF.

The chain employs TRBV11-2 and TRBJ2-1, with 8 bases that match TRBD1. V shed 4 bases, J shed 1 base, and the junction held 12 bases outside the gene matches. This CDR3 region has 18 residues. Germline V lookup: CDR1 SGHAT, CDR2 FQNNGV. The CDR3, as DNA: TGTGCCAGCAGCTCAAAGCCCGACAGGGGCTGGTCCTACAATGAGCAGTTCTTC. This translates into CASSSKPDRGWSYNEQFF.

This clone was seen only a few times. This chain joins TRBV11-2 and TRBJ1-1; no definite D call. Per germline, CDR1 SGHAT and CDR2 FQNNGV. The V and J ends lost 1 base and 1 base respectively, with 4 bases between them. The CDR3 length is 13 residues. The CDR3 DNA follows: TGTGCCAGCAGCTTAGTGACGAACACTGAAGCTTTCTTT. This sequence encodes CASSLVTNTEAFF.

This sequence joins TRBV5-1 and TRBJ2-6; 8 positions agree with TRBD1. The V segment lost 0 bases and the J segment 0 bases; nucleotides outside the gene matches: 17. CDR1 and CDR2 from the germline V gene are SGHRS and YFSETQ. There are 22 residues in the CDR3. The CDR3 DNA reads as TGCGCCAGCAGCTTGGGTCCAGGGGGCAATAGGGGATATGACTCTGGGGCCAACGTCCTGACTTTC. As protein: CASSLGPGGNRGYDSGANVLTF.

This clone showed up just once. J is TRBJ1-1 and V is TRBV7-2; D perhaps matches TRBD1 (6 bases). V was trimmed by 3 bases and J by 1 base, leaving 12 bases between them. Germline-derived CDR1 and CDR2 are SGHTA and FQGNSA. The CDR3 length is 15 residues. The CDR3 region is CASSFGGQRNTEAFF. The CDR3 coding sequence is TGTGCCAGCAGCTTCGGGGGCCAGCGGAACACTGAAGCTTTCTTT.

The table lists this clone with a count of one. The gene calls are TRBV7-8 and TRBJ1-1, with unresolved D. The germline V gene encodes CDR1 SGHVS and CDR2 FQNEAQ. The CDR3 is 14 amino acids. V gave up 1 base and J gave up 2 bases, with 8 bases separating them. This chain's CDR3 is CASSLVKTNTEAFF. The CDR3 DNA sequence: TGTGCCAGCAGCTTAGTAAAGACCAACACTGAAGCTTTCTTT.

The chain uses TRBV6-5 and TRBJ1-4, with unresolved D. Germline V lookup: CDR1 MNHEY, CDR2 SVGAGI. The CDR3 runs to 13 residues. Trimming removed 3 bases at V and 7 bases at J, with 9 bases between. The CDR3 loop is CASSYDRTEKLFF. The CDR3 DNA reads TGTGCCAGCAGTTATGACCGGACTGAAAAACTGTTTTTT.

Comments on this clone: Other DNA sequences in the same sample also yield this CDR3. Here the CDR3 reads CASSVEGSQETQYF. The CDR3 DNA reads TGTGCCAGCAGCGTAGAGGGTTCCCAAGAGACCCAGTACTTC. This sequence joins TRBV9 and TRBJ2-5; D is unresolved. V lost 0 bases and J lost 1, with 7 bases in between. The CDR3 totals 14 residues. Per germline, CDR1 SGDLS and CDR2 YYNGEE. The full variable domain, with the rest looked up from reference TRBV9 and TRBJ2-5, is DSGVTQTPKHLITATGQRVTLRCSPRSGDLSVYWYQQSLDQGLQFLIQYYNGEERAKGNILERFSAQQFPDLHSELNLSSLELGDSALYFCASSVEGSQETQYFGPGTRLLVL.

The chain combines TRBV19 with TRBJ1-4; possibly TRBD1 for D (5 bases). The V end was cut by 5 bases, the J end by 3 bases, with 13 bases between. Germline V lookup: CDR1 LNHDA, CDR2 SQIVND (reference sequence). This CDR3 contains 15 residues. Here the CDR3 reads CASSDLGEANEKLFF. DNA for the CDR3: TGTGCCAGTAGTGACTTGGGGGAGGCTAATGAAAAACTGTTTTTT.

This clone was detected a few times. The identical CDR3 is also encoded by other nucleotide sequences in the sample. The V call is TRBV7-2, the J call TRBJ2-1; D might be TRBD2 (6 bases). V shed 1 base and J shed 6 bases, with 10 bases lying between them. CDR3 length: 14 amino acids. Germline CDR1 and CDR2: SGHTA and FQGNSA. The CDR3 reads CASSLDPTSNEQFF. The CDR3 coding sequence is TGTGCCAGCAGCTTAGATCCGACTAGCAATGAGCAGTTCTTC.

The V gene is TRBV29-1, the J gene TRBJ2-1; the D gene is possibly TRBD2 (6 bases). The CDR3 is made up of 14 amino acids. CDR1 and CDR2 from the germline V gene are SQVTM and ANQGSEA. The V end lost 1 base, the J end lost 4 bases, and 11 bases lay between the germline ends. The CDR3 DNA is TGCAGCGTTGAAGCCGGGAGTTCGTACAATGAGCAGTTCTTC. It specifies CSVEAGSSYNEQFF.

On this clone: The same CDR3 can be traced to other DNA sequences in this sample. The V and J genes are TRBV18 and TRBJ1-1; the D is unclear. The CDR3 has 14 amino acids. Trimming removed 0 bases from V and 4 bases from J, with 9 bases in between. Germline CDR1 reads KGHSH; CDR2 reads LQKENI. As DNA, the CDR3 is TGTGCCAGCTCACCACCTAGTAAGGGCACTGAAGCTTTCTTT. Translation gives CASSPPSKGTEAFF.

This clone was seen once. Other nucleotide sequences from this sample produce the same CDR3. The chain combines TRBV7-9 with TRBJ1-2; tentative D call: TRBD1 (5 bases). CDR3 length: 13 residues. Germline CDR1 is SEHNR and CDR2 is FQNEAQ (reference sequence). Trimming left V 2 bases short and J 6 bases short, with 10 bases between. CDR3 sequence: CASSLRGRDGYTF. The CDR3, as DNA: TGTGCCAGCAGCTTACGGGGCAGAGATGGCTACACCTTC.

The V gene is TRBV27, the J gene TRBJ2-5, with TRBD2 as a possible D gene (6 bases). This CDR3 is built from 15 residues. Germline CDR1 MNHEY, CDR2 SMNVEV (reference sequence). V was shortened by 6 bases and J by 3 bases, with 17 bases between the two germline ends. The CDR3 DNA is TGTGCCAGCAGGCGGGGACGGCACCTCAAAGAGACCCAGTACTTC. Residues: CASRRGRHLKETQYF.

The chain recombines TRBV7-2 with TRBJ2-1, with D perhaps matching TRBD2 (6 bases). V lost 1 base to trimming and J lost 5 bases, with 12 bases between them. The CDR3 has 15 amino acids. The germline CDR1 and CDR2 sequences are SGHTA and FQGNSA. The CDR3 region has the DNA TGTGCCAGCAGCTTAGTTGGGACTGTCAACAATGAGCAGTTCTTC. As protein: CASSLVGTVNNEQFF.

V gene TRBV28 combines with J gene TRBJ1-4; 9 bases are a match to TRBD1. V was clipped by 4 bases and J by 5 bases; unmatched bases: 5. The CDR3 length is 15 residues. In germline, CDR1 is MDHEN, CDR2 SYDVKM. The CDR3 loop is CASSWTGDPNEKLFF. The CDR3 DNA reads TGTGCCAGCAGTTGGACAGGGGACCCAAATGAAAAACTGTTTTTT. Full variable domain (missing parts from reference TRBV28 and TRBJ1-4): DVKVTQSSRYLVKRTGEKVFLECVQDMDHENMFWYRQDPGLGLRLIYFSYDVKMKEKGDIPEGYSVSREKKERFSLILESASTNQTSMYLCASSWTGDPNEKLFFGSGTQLSVL.

This chain joins TRBV6-1 and TRBJ2-5, with D maybe TRBD2 (5 bases). The CDR3 spans 15 residues. The germline V and J ends were trimmed by 2 bases and 0 bases, with 10 bases remaining between them. CDR1 and CDR2 from the germline V gene are MNHNS and SASEGT. The CDR3 DNA reads TGTGCCAGCAGTGAATTTCGGGGATACCAAGAGACCCAGTACTTC. Amino acids: CASSEFRGYQETQYF.